A single sample gave rise to the 25 T cell receptor beta chains below, sequenced in a study of tumor and adjacent non-tumor tissue in lung cancer. The library came from three nested PCR rounds adapted from ARM-PCR protocols. TCRdb re-derived calls from the multiplex PCR reads in MiXCR, one entry per CDR3 protein. Of under 150,000 distinct CDR3 sequences detected, roughly 66% appear once; the ten largest clones hold 15% to 20%. No cell sorting was done before RNA was extracted from the tissue. Sequences were obtained from lung tumor tissue. The receptors were gathered from a man between 60 and 75 years old with small cell lung cancer.

This clonotype came up many times. The chain links TRBV12-3 or TRBV12-4 to TRBJ2-3; the match to TRBD2 covers 9 bases. V lost 5 bases to trimming and J lost 6 bases; unmatched junction nucleotides: 6. This CDR3 is built from 14 residues. The CDR3 sequence is CASSVGTSSDTQYF. CDR3 in DNA: TGTGCCAGCAGTGTGGGGACTAGCAGCGATACGCAGTATTTT.

Remarks on this clonotype: At one end the junction does not follow the germline gene, possibly because of a read error. The J gene is TRBJ1-1, the V gene TRBV28; no clear D. Germline lookup yields CDR1 MDHEN and CDR2 SYDVKM. This CDR3 has 15 amino acids. As DNA, the CDR3 is TGTGCCAGAAGTTCCCCCGGAGAGGGCGGGACTGAAGCTTTCTTT. Amino acids: CARSSPGEGGTEAFF. Looking up the rest from reference TRBV28 and TRBJ1-1 gives the full variable domain: DVKVTQSSRYLVKRTGEKVFLECVQDMDHENMFWYRQDPGLGLRLIYFSYDVKMKEKGDIPEGYSVSREKKERFSLILESASTNQTSMYLCARSSPGEGGTEAFFGQGTRLTVV.

This clonotype was counted between two and nine times. The CDR3 sequence: CASSGGQKLEAFF. CDR3 sequence (DNA): TGCGCCAGCTCGGGCGGACAGAAGCTTGAAGCTTTCTTT. The rearrangement uses TRBV5-1 and TRBJ1-1; TRBD1 is a possible D gene (6 bases). The CDR3 spans 13 residues. Trimming cost V 7 bases and J 7 bases, with 17 bases left between them. Germline assignment: CDR1 SGHRS and CDR2 YFSETQ.

This chain links TRBV11-2 with TRBJ2-3, with D perhaps matching TRBD2 (6 bases). Trimming took off 6 bases at V and 1 base at J, with 17 bases between the two ends. CDR3 length: 16 amino acids. The germline V gene has CDR1 SGHAT and CDR2 FQNNGV. As DNA, the CDR3 is TGTGCCAGCAGTTTATCCCGCGCTAGCGGCACAGATACGCAGTATTTT. Its protein product is CASSLSRASGTDTQYF. Using reference TRBV11-2 and TRBJ2-3 for the parts outside the CDR3, the full variable domain is EAGVAQSPRYKIIEKRQSVAFWCNPISGHATLYWYQQILGQGPKLLIQFQNNGVVDDSQLPKDRFSAERLKGVDSTLKIQPAKLEDSAVYLCASSLSRASGTDTQYFGPGTRLTVL.

About this clonotype itself: A much more abundant neighbour one base away suggests this may be a read error. V usage is TRBV5-1 and J usage is TRBJ2-5; 8 bases fit TRBD1. With 3 bases clipped from V and 7 bases from J, the junction kept 5 bases outside the gene matches. The CDR3 has 13 amino acids. Germline V lookup: CDR1 SGHRS, CDR2 YFSETQ. CDR3 in amino acids: CASSWDRSRTQYF. For the CDR3, the DNA is TGCGCCAGCAGCTGGGACAGGAGCAGGACCCAGTACTTC.

The chain combines TRBV7-9 with TRBJ2-3; D is unclear. The CDR3 covers 16 residues. CDR1 SEHNR and CDR2 FQNEAQ come from the germline V gene (reference sequence). The V end lost 5 bases, the J end lost 3 bases, and 18 bases lay between the germline ends. The CDR3 region is CASSPPSDPMTDTQYF. CDR3 nucleotides: TGTGCCAGCAGCCCTCCTTCGGATCCGATGACAGATACGCAGTATTTT. Full variable domain (rest looked up from reference TRBV7-9 and TRBJ2-3): DTGVSQNPRHKITKRGQNVTFRCDPISEHNRLYWYRQTLGQGPEFLTYFQNEAQLEKSRLLSDRFSAERPKGSFSTLEIQRTEQGDSAMYLCASSPPSDPMTDTQYFGPGTRLTVL.

This clonotype has ten or more counts. This chain links TRBV20-1 with TRBJ2-3; 11 nucleotides line up with TRBD2. Germline V gene data show CDR1 as DFQATT and CDR2 as SNEGSKA (reference sequence). This CDR3 spans 18 amino acids. Trimming removed 4 bases from V and 0 bases from J; junction bases left unmatched: 12. The CDR3: CSATHIAGGKTSTDTQYF. CDR3 nucleotides: TGCAGTGCTACACACATAGCGGGAGGGAAAACTAGCACAGATACGCAGTATTTT.

Remarks on this clonotype: Being one base from a much bigger clone, this may be a read error. The chain links TRBV12-3 or TRBV12-4 to TRBJ2-1; no firm D call. Trimming cost V 2 bases and J 5 bases, with 7 bases left between them. The CDR3 is 13 residues long. The CDR3 protein is CASSLCLNNEQFF. Written as DNA, the CDR3 is TGTGCCAGCAGTTTATGCCTGAACAATGAGCAGTTCTTC.

As to this clonotype: One end of the junction varies from germline; a read error may be responsible. The rearrangement links TRBV20-1 to TRBJ1-4; D is unclear. This CDR3 has 14 amino acids. Germline-derived CDR1 and CDR2 are DFQATT and SNEGSKA (reference sequence). CDR3 in DNA: TGCAGTACTAGCCTCGGTCCAACTAATGAAAAACTGTTTTTT. Encoded protein: CSTSLGPTNEKLFF.

This clonotype was observed a few times. This rearrangement joins TRBV5-4 to TRBJ2-3, with 10 bases lining up with TRBD2. Germline-derived CDR1 and CDR2 are SGHNT and YYREEE (reference sequence). This CDR3 comprises 16 residues. Trimming cost V 2 bases and J 11 bases; bases outside gene matches: 14. The DNA for the CDR3 is TGTGCCAGCAGCTTAGTGTACAGCGGGAGGGGGATGGGGCAGTATTTT. Translation gives CASSLVYSGRGMGQYF.

Points on this clonotype: This may come from a read error, since a much larger clone is one base off. The chain joins TRBV7-8 to TRBJ2-7; D is possibly TRBD1 (6 bases). V was pared by 7 bases and J by 1 base, with 8 bases between. In germline, CDR1 is SGHVS, CDR2 FQNEAQ. This CDR3 has 12 amino acids. The CDR3 DNA reads TGTGCCAGCATGGGACATTCCTACGAGCAGTACTTC. Translated, it gives CASMGHSYEQYF.

CDR3 sequence (DNA): TGTGCCATCAGAAAGGGATCGTCCTATAATTCACCCCTCCACTTT. Its protein is CAIRKGSSYNSPLHF. The chain couples TRBV10-3 to TRBJ1-6; D gene uncertain. V lost 6 bases and J lost 1, with 10 bases in between. Germline V gene data show CDR1 as ENHRY and CDR2 as SYGVKD. The CDR3 runs to 15 residues.

The chain couples TRBV20-1 to TRBJ1-5, with D possibly matching TRBD1 (5 bases). Looked up from germline, CDR1 is DFQATT and CDR2 is SNEGSKA (reference sequence). The CDR3 runs to 13 residues. V lost 5 bases and J lost 2, with 10 bases in between. CDR3 loop: CSAAGPRNQPQHF. The CDR3 DNA follows: TGCAGTGCTGCGGGACCCCGCAATCAGCCCCAGCATTTT.

This rearrangement joins TRBV6-1 to TRBJ2-1; no firm D call. Trimming cost V 1 base and J 16 bases, with 17 bases left between them. There are 13 residues in the CDR3. The germline V gene has CDR1 MNHNS and CDR2 SASEGT. In DNA form, the CDR3 reads TGTGCCAGCAGTGAAGTGAGTTCTAATAGGCTCTTCTTC. Translating gives CASSEVSSNRLFF.

V usage is TRBV7-8 and J usage is TRBJ2-3; 9 bases match TRBD1. This CDR3 has 15 amino acids. Germline CDR1 and CDR2: SGHVS and FQNEAQ. With V trimmed by 5 bases and J by 8 bases, 11 bases remained unmatched. The CDR3 region is CASSPNRGLGGTQYF. The CDR3 coding sequence is TGTGCCAGCAGCCCGAACAGGGGGCTGGGTGGTACGCAGTATTTT. The variable domain in full, completed from reference TRBV7-8 and TRBJ2-3, reads GAGVSQSPRYKVAKRGQDVALRCDPISGHVSLFWYQQALGQGPEFLTYFQNEAQLDKSGLPSDRFFAERPEGSVSTLKIQRTQQEDSAVYLCASSPNRGLGGTQYFGPGTRLTVL.

This clonotype appeared many times. The chain is built from TRBV11-1 and TRBJ2-1; 8 bases match TRBD2. This CDR3 is built from 14 residues. Germline V gives CDR1 SGHAT, CDR2 FQDESV (reference sequence). V was pared by 3 bases and J by 4 bases, with 2 bases of the junction left unmatched. The CDR3 region has the DNA TGTGCCAGCAGCTTGACTAGCGCGTACAATGAGCAGTTCTTC. The encoded protein is CASSLTSAYNEQFF.

Concerning this clonotype: A read error may produce the germline difference seen at one junction end. The rearrangement joins TRBV6-1 to TRBJ2-1; TRBD1 matches 7 bases. This CDR3 region has 14 residues. Germline loops: CDR1 MNHNS, CDR2 SASEGT. CDR3: CARSEGADYGEQFF. CDR3 nucleotide sequence: TGTGCCCGCAGTGAGGGGGCCGACTACGGTGAGCAGTTCTTC.

In this sample, this clonotype turned up a few times. V gene TRBV5-4 combines with J gene TRBJ2-3, with 13 nucleotides matching TRBD2. V dropped 4 bases and J dropped 5; count of bases not matched to a gene: 4. From germline, CDR1 is SGHNT and CDR2 YYREEE (reference sequence). This CDR3 region has 15 residues. Here the CDR3 reads CASSGTSGTGDTQYF. Written as DNA, the CDR3 is TGTGCCAGCAGCGGGACTAGCGGGACGGGAGATACGCAGTATTTT.

This clonotype was counted many times. The gene calls are TRBV6-6 and TRBJ2-5, with unresolved D. The germline V gene encodes CDR1 MNHNY and CDR2 SVGAGI (reference sequence). With 2 bases removed from V and 4 bases from J, the gap between germline ends came to 8 bases. The CDR3 contains 13 residues. CDR3 region: CASSYGVGETQYF. The CDR3 DNA follows: TGTGCCAGCAGTTACGGGGTGGGAGAGACCCAGTACTTC.

Turning to this clonotype: No conserved phenylalanine or tryptophan ends this CDR3, so it is likely a read error. The gene calls are TRBV29-1 and TRBJ1-4; 7 bases fit TRBD1. CDR1 is SQVTM and CDR2 is ANQGSEA in the germline V gene. This CDR3 is built from 12 residues. Trimming cost V 4 bases and J 6 bases; bases outside gene matches: 2. The CDR3 DNA sequence: TGCAGCGTTGCAGGGGGGGATGAAAAACTGTTTATT. It translates to CSVAGGDEKLFI.

The genes are TRBV6-5 and TRBJ1-2; TRBD1 aligns across 7 bases. J was trimmed by 4 bases and V by 6 bases; bases with no gene match: 11. Germline-derived CDR1 and CDR2 are MNHEY and SVGAGI. The CDR3 spans 15 residues. The chain's CDR3 is CASRGKGTEFYGYTF. The CDR3 region has the DNA TGTGCCAGCAGGGGGAAGGGGACAGAGTTCTATGGCTACACCTTC.

J is TRBJ2-3 and V is TRBV5-1; weak D call: TRBD2 (5 bases). V lost 4 bases to trimming and J lost 6 bases, with 12 bases between them. The CDR3 loop spans 13 amino acids. Looked up from germline, CDR1 is SGHRS and CDR2 is YFSETQ. The CDR3, as DNA: TGCGCCAGCAGCAATCAGTGGGAGGATACGCAGTATTTT. Its protein is CASSNQWEDTQYF.

A few counts support this clonotype. The rearrangement links TRBV6-5 to TRBJ2-1; D is unresolved. Germline lookup yields CDR1 MNHEY and CDR2 SVGAGI. CDR3 length: 16 amino acids. The V end was cut by 0 bases, the J end by 3 bases, with 12 bases between. CDR3 bases: TGTGCCAGCAGTTACTCGGCTAGTCTCCGCTACAATGAGCAGTTCTTC. Translation: CASSYSASLRYNEQFF.

Notes on this clonotype: The germline gene is not matched at one end of the junction; a read error may be the cause. The V and J genes are TRBV5-1 and TRBJ2-3, with D possibly called TRBD1 or TRBD2 (5 bases each). CDR1 and CDR2 from the germline V gene are SGHRS and YFSETQ. This CDR3 is built from 15 residues. CDR3: CANSLVGASTDTQYF. The DNA of the CDR3 is TGCGCCAACAGCTTGGTCGGGGCTAGCACAGATACGCAGTATTTT. Full variable domain (missing parts from reference TRBV5-1 and TRBJ2-3): KAGVTQTPRYLIKTRGQQVTLSCSPISGHRSVSWYQQTPGQGLQFLFEYFSETQRNKGNFPGRFSGRQFSNSRSEMNVSTLELGDSALYLCANSLVGASTDTQYFGPGTRLTVL.

Turning to this clonotype: Since a much larger clone is just one base distant, this may be a read error. The rearrangement links TRBV6-6 to TRBJ2-1; 7 positions agree with TRBD2. The germline V gene has CDR1 MNHNY and CDR2 SVGAGI (reference sequence). The CDR3 contains 12 residues. The CDR3 DNA follows: TGTGCCAGCAGCTCGGGAGGCAATGAGCAGCTCTTC. Translated, it gives CASSSGGNEQLF.